This T cell receptor (beta chain) was sequenced for a study of T cells in Graves' hyperthyroidism and ophthalmopathy. This clonotype was observed at least ten times. Amplification targeted TCR beta CDR3 regions from RNA transcripts. The HTBI primer set served for first-round RT-PCR of the TCR CDR3. Via MiXCR, TCRdb re-called the multiplex PCR reads, giving one row per CDR3 protein. In the table there are more than 500,000 distinct CDR3 sequences, about 17% of which are singletons. The CDR3 is 13 residues long. Germline V CDR1 and CDR2: SGHTA, FQGTGA. Trimming left V 5 bases short and J 5 bases short, with 12 bases between.

The origin of this receptor is a young woman with Graves' hyperthyroidism. Sequencing was performed on blood. The chain is built from TRBV7-3 and TRBJ1-1; tentative D call: TRBD1 (5 bases). In nucleotides, the CDR3 is TGTGCCAGCAGCCGGGGACCGGGGACTGAAGCTTTCTTT. It specifies CASSRGPGTEAFF.